The present entry profiles one T cell receptor (beta chain) with its context. This specimen belongs to a study of blood T cell repertoires in COVID-19. V gave up 6 bases and J gave up 2 bases, with 5 bases separating them. Germline V gene sequence: CDR1 WSHSY, CDR2 SAAADI. CDR3 size: 11 residues. The protocol was immunoSEQ multiplex PCR, while the TCRdb copy is restricted to in-frame clones and leaves out a portion. This table holds about 380,000 clones, approximately 87% found once. This TCR was sampled from a man aged 30 to 39 who had recovered from COVID-19. Specimen: PBMCs or T cells enriched from blood (not recorded which). The V and J genes are TRBV10-2 and TRBJ2-7; D unresolved. CDR3 amino acids: CASRAAYEQYF. CDR3 in DNA: TGCGCCAGCAGGGCCGCCTACGAGCAGTACTTC.